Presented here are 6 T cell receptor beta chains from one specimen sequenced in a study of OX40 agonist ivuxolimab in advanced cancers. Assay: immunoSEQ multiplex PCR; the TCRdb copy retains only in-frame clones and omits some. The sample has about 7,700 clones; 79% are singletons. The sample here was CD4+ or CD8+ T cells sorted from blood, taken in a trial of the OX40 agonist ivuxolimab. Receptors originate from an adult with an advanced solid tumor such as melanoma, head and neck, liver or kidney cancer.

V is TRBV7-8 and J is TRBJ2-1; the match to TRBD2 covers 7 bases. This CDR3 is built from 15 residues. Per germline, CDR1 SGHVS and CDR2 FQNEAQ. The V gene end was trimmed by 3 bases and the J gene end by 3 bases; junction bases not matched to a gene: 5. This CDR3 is CASSLGGNSYNEQFF. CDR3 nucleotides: TGTGCCAGCAGCTTGGGGGGGAATAGCTACAATGAGCAGTTCTTC.

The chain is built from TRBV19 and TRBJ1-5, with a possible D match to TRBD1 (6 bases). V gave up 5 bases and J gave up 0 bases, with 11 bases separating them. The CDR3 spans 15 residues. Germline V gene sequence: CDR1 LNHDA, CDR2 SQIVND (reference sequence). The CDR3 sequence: CASSAWDTSNQPQHF. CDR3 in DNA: TGTGCCAGTAGTGCTTGGGACACTAGCAATCAGCCCCAGCATTTT.

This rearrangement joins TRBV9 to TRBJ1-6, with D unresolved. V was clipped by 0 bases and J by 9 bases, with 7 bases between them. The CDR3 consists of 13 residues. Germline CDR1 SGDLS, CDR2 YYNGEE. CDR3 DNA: TGTGCCAGCAGCGTAGATCCAGTTTCACCCCTCCACTTT. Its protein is CASSVDPVSPLHF.

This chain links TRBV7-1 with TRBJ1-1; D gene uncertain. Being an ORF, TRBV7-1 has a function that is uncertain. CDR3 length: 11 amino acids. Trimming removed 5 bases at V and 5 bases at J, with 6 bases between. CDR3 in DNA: TGTGCCAGCAGCCTGGGTACTGAAGCTTTCTTT. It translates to CASSLGTEAFF.

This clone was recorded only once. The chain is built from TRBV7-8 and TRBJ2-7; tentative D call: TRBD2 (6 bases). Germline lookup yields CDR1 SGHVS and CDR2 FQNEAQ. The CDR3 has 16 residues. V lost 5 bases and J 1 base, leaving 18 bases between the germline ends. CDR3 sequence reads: CASSPPEGPDSYEQYF. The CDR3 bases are TGTGCCAGCAGCCCCCCGGAGGGGCCAGATTCCTACGAGCAGTACTTC. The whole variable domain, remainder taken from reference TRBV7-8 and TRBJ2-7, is GAGVSQSPRYKVAKRGQDVALRCDPISGHVSLFWYQQALGQGPEFLTYFQNEAQLDKSGLPSDRFFAERPEGSVSTLKIQRTQQEDSAVYLCASSPPEGPDSYEQYFGPGTRLTVT.

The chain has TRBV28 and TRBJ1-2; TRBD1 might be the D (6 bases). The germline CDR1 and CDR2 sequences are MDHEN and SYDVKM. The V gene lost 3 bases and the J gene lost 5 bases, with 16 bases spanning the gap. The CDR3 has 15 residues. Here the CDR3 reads CASSFQTGDRYGYTF. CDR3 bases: TGTGCCAGCAGTTTCCAGACAGGAGACCGATATGGCTACACCTTC.